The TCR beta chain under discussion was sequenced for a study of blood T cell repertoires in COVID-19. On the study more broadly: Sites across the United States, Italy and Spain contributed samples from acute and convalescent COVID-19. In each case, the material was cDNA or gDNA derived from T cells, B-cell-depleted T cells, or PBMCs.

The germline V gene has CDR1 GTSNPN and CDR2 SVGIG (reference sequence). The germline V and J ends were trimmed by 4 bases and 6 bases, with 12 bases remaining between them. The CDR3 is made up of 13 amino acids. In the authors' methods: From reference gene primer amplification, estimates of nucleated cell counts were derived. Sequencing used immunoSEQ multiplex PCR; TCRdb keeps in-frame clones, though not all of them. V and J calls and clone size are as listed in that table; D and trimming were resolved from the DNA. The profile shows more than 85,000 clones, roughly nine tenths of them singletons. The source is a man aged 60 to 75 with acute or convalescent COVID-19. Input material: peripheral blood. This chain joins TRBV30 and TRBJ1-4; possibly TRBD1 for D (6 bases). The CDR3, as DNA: TGTGCCTGGAACCCAGGGGATTATGAAAAACTGTTTTTT. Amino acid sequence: CAWNPGDYEKLFF.